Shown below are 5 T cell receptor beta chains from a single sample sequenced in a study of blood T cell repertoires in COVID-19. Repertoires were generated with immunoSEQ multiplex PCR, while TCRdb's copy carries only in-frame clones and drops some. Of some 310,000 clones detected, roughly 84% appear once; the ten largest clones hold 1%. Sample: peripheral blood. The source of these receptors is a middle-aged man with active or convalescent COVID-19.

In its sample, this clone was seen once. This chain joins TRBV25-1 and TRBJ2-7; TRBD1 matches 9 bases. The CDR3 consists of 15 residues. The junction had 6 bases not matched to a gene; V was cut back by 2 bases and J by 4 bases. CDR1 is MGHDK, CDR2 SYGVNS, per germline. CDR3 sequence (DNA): TGTGCCAGCAGTGAAAGGACAGGGGACGGGTACGAGCAGTACTTC. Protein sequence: CASSERTGDGYEQYF.

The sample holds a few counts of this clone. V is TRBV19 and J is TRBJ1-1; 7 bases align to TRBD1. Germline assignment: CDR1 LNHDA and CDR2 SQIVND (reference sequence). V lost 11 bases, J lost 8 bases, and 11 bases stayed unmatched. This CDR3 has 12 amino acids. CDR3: CASKGTVPEAFF. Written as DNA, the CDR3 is TGTGCCTCCAAGGGGACAGTCCCAGAAGCTTTCTTT.

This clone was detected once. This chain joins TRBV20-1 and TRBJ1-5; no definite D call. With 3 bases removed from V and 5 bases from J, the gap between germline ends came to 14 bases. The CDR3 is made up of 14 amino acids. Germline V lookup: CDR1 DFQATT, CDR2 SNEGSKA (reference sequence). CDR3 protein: CSASVGSVDQPQHF. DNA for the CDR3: TGCAGTGCTAGTGTCGGTTCTGTAGATCAGCCCCAGCATTTT.

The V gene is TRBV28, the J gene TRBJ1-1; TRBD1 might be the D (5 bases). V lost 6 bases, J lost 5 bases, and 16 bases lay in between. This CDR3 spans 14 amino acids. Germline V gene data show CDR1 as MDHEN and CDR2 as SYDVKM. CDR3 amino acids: CASSITGGGTEAFF. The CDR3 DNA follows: TGTGCCAGCAGCATTACAGGCGGAGGGACTGAAGCTTTCTTT.

CDR3 in amino acids: CASRTGLAGLHEQYF. The CDR3 DNA follows: TGTGCCAGCAGAACAGGACTAGCGGGTCTCCACGAGCAGTACTTC. This chain connects TRBV5-6 to TRBJ2-7, with 11 bases fitting TRBD2. Germline-derived CDR1 and CDR2 are SGHDT and YYEEEE. The CDR3 totals 15 residues. Trimming removed 5 bases from V and 5 bases from J; junction bases left unmatched: 9.